The rows below give T cell receptor beta chains drawn from one sample of a study of blood T cell repertoires in COVID-19. Only in-frame clones appear in the TCRdb table, and some are missing; sequencing was by immunoSEQ multiplex PCR. The repertoire includes about 380,000 clones, 89% of them detected once, and around 1.2% sits in the top ten. Sequences were obtained from peripheral blood. Receptor source: a middle-aged man with acute or convalescent COVID-19. Each CDR3 is given without its conserved first and last residue. The D gene is left open where the match is weak.

D | V | CDR3
- | TRBV19 | ASSMGQEDTEAF
- | TRBV4-1 | ASSLVGGPIGELF
- | TRBV7-9 | ASSLGWGPTDTQY
- | TRBV5-1 | ASSLGAFTQDTQY
- | TRBV5-1 | ASSLEGIVPYEQY
TRBD1 | TRBV19 | ASSVGQGAFYEQY
TRBD1 | TRBV5-6 | ASSPTGGENTEAF
- | TRBV7-3 | ASSSSHNNEQF
- | TRBV5-4 | ASSLVKRELDNEQF
TRBD2 | TRBV3-1/TRBV3-2 | ASSPRGLARY
- | TRBV29-1 | SVGIARYNEQF
TRBD1 | TRBV18 | ASSPQTGGNTEAF
- | TRBV19 | ASSSRLAGNSPGNTIY
TRBD2 | TRBV12-3/TRBV12-4 | ASSFGGLDTQY
TRBD2 | TRBV6-4 | ASSTSGGNEQF
TRBD2 | TRBV5-1 | ASSLALAGENTGELF
- | TRBV2 | ASKFFLGRGYEQY
- | TRBV28 | ASSLTRSTAF
TRBD1 | TRBV5-6 | ASSFTGGYGYT
- | TRBV19 | ASSSEQGIHYEQY
- | TRBV5-4 | ASSPTPLIAEAF
- | TRBV27 | ASSAGTLKKLF
- | TRBV5-4 | ASSFQQRGGNYEQY
- | TRBV7-9 | ASSFSKTTYEQY
- | TRBV9 | ASSVDSGFTEAF
TRBD2 | TRBV7-3 | ASSGAGSFREQF
- | TRBV10-3 | AISERQNTEAF
- | TRBV3-1/TRBV3-2 | ASSQGRDQPQH
TRBD1 | TRBV4-1 | ASSYRGDYGYT
TRBD2 | TRBV7-3 | ASSSLAGGLGEQY
- | TRBV7-9 | ASSPRLYQGNQETQY
- | TRBV2 | ASKLWGEGYEQY
- | TRBV7-3 | ASSLPTGPGIDEQY
TRBD1 | TRBV7-2 | ASSPRQGDQPQH
TRBD1 | TRBV13 | ASSHGTGHNQPQH
TRBD1 | TRBV19 | ASSSIRQGYYEQY
- | TRBV19 | ASSMQGYGYT
- | TRBV18 | ASSPGGTSNQPQH
TRBD1 | TRBV7-7 | ASSTGTGSSYEQY
- | TRBV7-8 | ASSFNRVGQPQH
- | TRBV24-1 | ATSDQRRAGTDTQY
TRBD1 | TRBV3-1/TRBV3-2 | ASSSQGSNQPQH
TRBD1 | TRBV2 | ASSELGQRNQPQH
- | TRBV5-6 | ASSFVGTGTDTQY
- | TRBV5-1 | ATARQGPYNEQF
TRBD2 | TRBV28 | ASSHGTSPYNEQF